This T cell receptor (beta chain) was retrieved from a study of naive and memory T cell subsets. Treatment here: skin biopsy from PPD injection site in Mantoux-positive individual. An oligonucleotide containing a UMI was ligated to the 3' end of TCR cDNA. Four PCR rounds used nested alpha and beta constant region primers plus the SP2 primer. TCRdb analysed the UMI-ligation and nested PCR reads with MiXCR anew, one entry per CDR3 protein. The sample holds approximately 21,000 distinct CDR3 sequences, 6% seen once. This clonotype has a count of ten or more. Trimming pared 3 bases from V and 0 bases from J, leaving 14 bases between. Per germline, CDR1 LGHNA and CDR2 YSLEER. CDR3 length equals 17 residues.

V usage is TRBV4-3 and J usage is TRBJ2-2; D gene unclear. The sequencing used skin, collected from a tuberculin skin test site. This TCR was recovered from an adult in good health. This CDR3 reads CASSQDMDATNTGELFF. In DNA form, the CDR3 reads TGCGCCAGCAGCCAGGATATGGACGCCACGAACACCGGGGAGCTGTTTTTT.